This record concerns one T cell receptor (beta chain) sequence. The antigen is not known. The sample originates from a study of vaccination effects on CD4 cells after COVID-19. Viral peptide pools were used in the ViraFEST assay to expand antigen-specific CD4+ T cells, and sequencing came afterward. Culturing for 10 to 11 days preceded CD4+ T cell isolation. None of the vaccinated had previously contracted SARS-CoV-2, and their nucleocapsid antibodies tested negative. Points from the study as a whole: Convalescent patients in the study were few, and early post-infection timepoints were absent. At late timepoints after vaccination, vaccine- and infection-induced clones shrank markedly.

V lost 5 bases to trimming and J lost 2 bases, with 12 bases between them. This CDR3 comprises 14 residues. CDR1 is SEHNR, CDR2 FQNEAQ, per germline (reference sequence). Using immunoSEQ multiplex PCR, the repertoire was profiled, and TCRdb retains in-frame clones only, with some absent. The data contain 50,000 to 60,000 clones, roughly 70% of them singletons. The sample in question was CD4+ T cells from PBMCs cultured with SARS-CoV-2 spike peptides, obtained before COVID-19 vaccination. The source is a human donor who received a COVID-19 vaccine. The V call is TRBV7-9, the J call TRBJ1-2, with D possibly matching TRBD1 (5 bases). CDR3 nucleotide sequence: TGTGCCAGCAGCACTCAGGGAAGAAACTATGGCTACACCTTC. Translating it yields CASSTQGRNYGYTF.